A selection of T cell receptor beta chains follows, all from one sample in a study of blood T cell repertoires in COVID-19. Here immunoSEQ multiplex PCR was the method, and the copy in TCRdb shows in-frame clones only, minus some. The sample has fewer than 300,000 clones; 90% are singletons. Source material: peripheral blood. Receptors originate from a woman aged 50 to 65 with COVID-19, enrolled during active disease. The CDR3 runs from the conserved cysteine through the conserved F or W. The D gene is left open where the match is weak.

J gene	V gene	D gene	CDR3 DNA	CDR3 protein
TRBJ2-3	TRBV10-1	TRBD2	TGCGCCAGCAGTGAGTGGGGCAGCGGGAGGGCCGGATTAGGAGATACGCAGTATTTT	CASSEWGSGRAGLGDTQYF
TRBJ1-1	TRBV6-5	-	TGTGCCAGCGGAAGGGGGGGGAACACTGAAGCTTTCTTT	CASGRGGNTEAFF
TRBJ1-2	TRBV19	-	TGTGCCAGTAGTATAGATCGCGCGGGGCATTATGGCTACACCTTC	CASSIDRAGHYGYTF
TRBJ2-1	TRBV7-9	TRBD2	TGTGCCAGCAGCTTAGGGCTAGCGGAAAACAATGAGCAGTTCTTC	CASSLGLAENNEQFF
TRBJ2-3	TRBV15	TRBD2	TGTGCCACCCGGAGGGCTAGCGGGAGCACAGATACGCAGTATTTT	CATRRASGSTDTQYF
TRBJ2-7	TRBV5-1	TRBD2	TGCGCCAGCAGCCCAAGCGGGACTAGCGGCCTCAACAAGTTTCCTTACGAGCAGTACTTC	CASSPSGTSGLNKFPYEQYF
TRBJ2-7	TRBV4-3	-	TGCGCCAGCAGCCAAGATGGAACAGGGACGGGGGAGCAGTACTTC	CASSQDGTGTGEQYF
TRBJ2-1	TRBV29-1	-	TGCAGCGCCGCCCAGGGTTACAATGAGCAGTTCTTC	CSAAQGYNEQFF
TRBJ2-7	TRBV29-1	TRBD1	TGCAGCGTTGAAGCCGGGACAGGGGGCAGGCAGTACTTC	CSVEAGTGGRQYF
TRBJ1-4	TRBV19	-	TGTGCCAGTAGTATCTACTCGGGGGGGTCCCATAATGAAAAACTGTTTTTT	CASSIYSGGSHNEKLFF
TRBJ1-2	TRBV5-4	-	TGTGCCAGCAGGACAGATAACTATGGCTACACCTTC	CASRTDNYGYTF
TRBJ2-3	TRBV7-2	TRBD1	TGTGCCAGCAGCTTTAGGGGGCCAGATACGCAGTATTTT	CASSFRGPDTQYF
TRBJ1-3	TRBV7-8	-	TGTGCCAGCAGCTTAGTGGACAGCTCCTCTGGAAACACCATATATTTT	CASSLVDSSSGNTIYF
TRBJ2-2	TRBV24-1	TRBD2	TGTGCCACCAGTGACCGTCTAGCGGGAGACCGCACCGGGGAGCTGTTTTTT	CATSDRLAGDRTGELFF
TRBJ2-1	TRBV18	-	TGTGCCAGCTCACCAGTCGCGGGAAGTCCCGCCAATGAGCAGTTCTTC	CASSPVAGSPANEQFF
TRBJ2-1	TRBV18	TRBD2	TGTGCCAGCTCACAGCGGGAGGGAGAGTCCAATGAGCAGTTCTTC	CASSQREGESNEQFF
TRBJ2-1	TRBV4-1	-	TGCGCCAGCAGCCAGGGGGTAGCGGACTACAATGAGCAGTTCTTC	CASSQGVADYNEQFF